This T cell receptor beta chain was documented in a study of T cells in Graves' hyperthyroidism and ophthalmopathy. Notes on the study in general: Ophthalmopathy, which appeared later, was predicted by the model a median around 6.5 months before onset. Blood samples included most of the expanded thyroid clonotypes exceeding 0.001.

Amplification targeted TCR beta CDR3 regions from RNA transcripts. The HTBI primer set was used in a first-round RT-PCR of the TCR CDR3. TCRdb reanalysed the multiplex PCR reads using MiXCR and keeps one entry per CDR3 protein. The sample consists of approximately 420,000 distinct CDR3 sequences, around 14% of them appearing once. This CDR3 has 16 amino acids. CDR1 and CDR2 (germline): KGHDR, SFDVKD. The junction had 2 bases not matched to a gene; V was cut back by 3 bases and J by 2 bases. Not enrolled were patients with uncontrolled infection, other autoimmune disease, pregnancy or lactation. Isolation of PBMCs was performed on about 10 ml fresh peripheral blood. In the case of this clonotype: Its target is not known.

The V call is TRBV24-1, the J call TRBJ2-7, with 14 bases identical to TRBD2. The TCR was taken from a woman in her twenties or thirties with Graves' hyperthyroidism. Sequencing was carried out using blood. CDR3 in DNA: TGTGCCACCAGTGATCCGACTAGCGGGAGGGCCTACGAGCAGTACTTC. It codes for CATSDPTSGRAYEQYF.